Shown below are 22 T cell receptor beta chains from a single sample sequenced in a study of blood T cell repertoires in COVID-19. TCRdb's table, derived via immunoSEQ multiplex PCR, lists solely in-frame clones and lacks some. Of roughly 140,000 clones listed, 84% are singletons. Sample: peripheral blood. The origin of the receptors is a woman aged 50 to 60 in a cohort sampled during active or convalescent COVID-19.

The chain carries TRBV3-1 (or the pseudogene TRBV3-2) and TRBJ2-1; D ambiguous. V lost 4 bases to trimming and J lost 6 bases, with 7 bases between them. Per the germline V gene, CDR1 is LGHDT and CDR2 is YNNKEL (reference sequence). CDR3 length: 12 amino acids. The DNA for the CDR3 is TGTGCCAGCAGCCTGTCGGTCAATGAGCAGTTCTTC. This sequence encodes CASSLSVNEQFF.

This clone showed up just a few times. This chain uses TRBV5-6 with TRBJ2-7, with D possibly TRBD2 on 6 matching bases. Trimming cost V 0 bases and J 5 bases, with 18 bases left between them. Germline V gives CDR1 SGHDT, CDR2 YYEEEE. CDR3 length: 16 amino acids. CDR3 protein: CASSLARWGDPHEQYF. Written as DNA, the CDR3 is TGTGCCAGCAGCTTGGCCAGGTGGGGGGATCCCCACGAGCAGTACTTC. The whole variable domain, filled in from reference TRBV5-6 and TRBJ2-7, reads DAGVTQSPTHLIKTRGQQVTLRCSPKSGHDTVSWYQQALGQGPQFIFQYYEEEERQRGNFPDRFSGHQFPNYSSELNVNALLLGDSALYLCASSLARWGDPHEQYFGPGTRLTVT.

This clone showed up just a few times. V gene TRBV7-9 combines with J gene TRBJ1-1; 8 nucleotides align to TRBD1. The V gene end was trimmed by 5 bases and the J gene end by 8 bases; junction bases not matched to a gene: 10. Germline CDR1 is SEHNR and CDR2 is FQNEAQ (reference sequence). The CDR3 extends over 14 amino acids. Written as DNA, the CDR3 is TGTGCCAGCAGCCTAGATGGGCAGGGGGCGGAAGCTTTCTTT. Translation gives CASSLDGQGAEAFF.

This chain links TRBV6-5 with TRBJ2-1, with 7 bases fitting TRBD1. The CDR3 length is 13 residues. Unmatched junction bases numbered 8, after V lost 6 bases and J lost 9 bases. Germline CDR1 MNHEY, CDR2 SVGAGI. Here the CDR3 reads CASRLGGQGEQFF. As DNA, the CDR3 is TGTGCCAGCAGGCTAGGGGGCCAGGGTGAGCAGTTCTTC.

This chain joins TRBV6-5 and TRBJ1-4, with a possible D match to TRBD1 (5 bases). Deletions cut 6 bases from V and 7 bases from J, with 15 bases between. This CDR3 contains 14 residues. CDR1 is MNHEY and CDR2 is SVGAGI in the germline V gene. For the CDR3, the DNA is TGTGCCAGCAGAAGAAGGGGCACGTTTGAAAAACTGTTTTTT. Translation: CASRRRGTFEKLFF.

This chain uses TRBV6-5 with TRBJ1-1; the D is unclear. The CDR3 is 14 amino acids. The V end was cut by 11 bases, the J end by 3 bases, with 19 bases between. CDR1 and CDR2 from the germline V gene are MNHEY and SVGAGI. The DNA for the CDR3 is TGTGCCCTAAGGCCGGGTTTTCCCTACACTGAAGCTTTCTTT. It yields the protein CALRPGFPYTEAFF.

This chain links TRBV2 with TRBJ1-4, with D possibly matching TRBD1 (6 bases). This CDR3 comprises 16 residues. Trimming took 6 bases from V and 6 from J, leaving 20 bases between them. Germline V gene sequence: CDR1 SNHLY, CDR2 FYNNEI. CDR3 sequence reads: CASRVTRGGNYEKLFF. CDR3 nucleotide sequence: TGTGCCAGCAGGGTGACTCGAGGGGGAAATTATGAAAAACTGTTTTTT.

The chain recombines TRBV19 with TRBJ1-5; the D gene is possibly TRBD1 (6 bases). The CDR3 length is 14 residues. The germline gives CDR1 LNHDA, CDR2 SQIVND (reference sequence). Trimming removed 6 bases from V and 4 bases from J, with 13 bases in between. The DNA for the CDR3 is TGTGCCAGTAGGGGGAACAGGGAAAATCAGCCCCAGCATTTT. Its protein product is CASRGNRENQPQHF.

The CDR3 bases are TGTGCCAGCAGTAACAGAGATACGCAGTATTTT. Its protein product is CASSNRDTQYF. This rearrangement joins TRBV12-3 or TRBV12-4 to TRBJ2-3; D gene ambiguous. The CDR3 extends over 11 amino acids. Trimming removed 5 bases from V and 5 bases from J, with 5 bases in between.

This clone was counted a few times. V is TRBV6-5 and J is TRBJ2-7, with TRBD1 matching over 8 bases. V lost 2 bases to trimming and J lost 5 bases; unmatched junction nucleotides: 5. Germline CDR1 and CDR2: MNHEY and SVGAGI. This CDR3 has 14 amino acids. CDR3 protein: CASSYQDRGHEQYF. The CDR3 nucleotides read TGTGCCAGCAGTTACCAAGACAGGGGACACGAGCAGTACTTC.

The chain couples TRBV4-2 to TRBJ2-3; 11 bases are a match to TRBD2. The CDR3 covers 18 residues. Germline V lookup: CDR1 LGHNA, CDR2 YNFKEQ. The V gene end was trimmed by 2 bases and the J gene end by 2 bases; junction bases not matched to a gene: 9. Here the CDR3 reads CASSQRGTSGDLTDTQYF. CDR3 in DNA: TGTGCCAGCAGCCAAAGGGGGACTAGCGGAGACCTCACAGATACGCAGTATTTT.

The genes are TRBV9 and TRBJ2-7, with 8 bases fitting TRBD1. V lost 0 bases to trimming and J lost 2 bases; unmatched junction nucleotides: 1. Germline V lookup: CDR1 SGDLS, CDR2 YYNGEE. The CDR3 extends over 14 amino acids. The CDR3 is CASSVGQGPYEQYF. The CDR3 coding sequence is TGTGCCAGCAGCGTAGGACAGGGGCCCTACGAGCAGTACTTC.

The CDR3 region has the DNA TGCGCCAGCAGCCAAGATACCCTGACAGGGGGCGTTTTTCAGCCCCAGCATTTT. As protein: CASSQDTLTGGVFQPQHF. The chain combines TRBV4-3 with TRBJ1-5; TRBD1 aligns across 10 bases. Losses at the gene ends were 0 bases for V and 6 bases for J; bases not matched to a gene: 11. Germline assignment: CDR1 LGHNA and CDR2 YSLEER. The CDR3 spans 18 residues.

CDR3 nucleotide sequence: TGTGCCAGCACCAAGGGGACCGGGACAGGGGGCAATGAGCAGTTCTTC. It codes for CASTKGTGTGGNEQFF. This sequence joins TRBV11-1 and TRBJ2-1; 11 bases fit TRBD1. Trimming took 7 bases from V and 6 from J; bases not matched to a gene: 11. Germline CDR1 is SGHAT and CDR2 is FQDESV (reference sequence). The CDR3 extends over 16 amino acids.

This chain connects TRBV19 to TRBJ1-6, with a tentative D call TRBD1 (6 bases). V lost 5 bases and J 9 bases, leaving 14 bases between the germline ends. Germline values: CDR1 LNHDA, CDR2 SQIVND (reference sequence). The CDR3 covers 14 residues. The CDR3 protein is CASSGQGTSSPLHF. In nucleotides, the CDR3 is TGTGCCAGTAGTGGGCAGGGGACGAGTTCACCCCTCCACTTT.

The rearrangement uses TRBV7-9 and TRBJ2-4; 10 bases align to TRBD2. This CDR3 comprises 15 residues. V was pared by 3 bases and J by 1 base, with 0 bases of the junction left unmatched. In germline, CDR1 is SEHNR, CDR2 FQNEAQ (reference sequence). The CDR3 region is CASSFSGGAKNIQYF. In DNA form, the CDR3 reads TGTGCCAGCAGCTTTAGCGGGGGGGCCAAAAACATTCAGTACTTC.

This chain joins TRBV20-1 and TRBJ2-2, with 9 bases identical to TRBD2. CDR1 is DFQATT and CDR2 is SNEGSKA in the germline V gene (reference sequence). V dropped 3 bases and J dropped 5; count of bases not matched to a gene: 4. The CDR3 has 14 residues. The CDR3 nucleotides read TGCAGTGCTAGTGCAGCGGGGGGTACCGGGGAGCTGTTTTTT. Its protein is CSASAAGGTGELFF.

The V gene is TRBV27, the J gene TRBJ2-3; 10 positions match TRBD1. Germline V gene lookup returns CDR1 MNHEY and CDR2 SMNVEV (reference sequence). V was pared by 4 bases and J by 4 bases, with 8 bases of the junction left unmatched. The CDR3 has 16 residues. The CDR3 DNA follows: TGTGCCAGCAGTTCCATGCCGGGACAGGGGCCAGATACGCAGTATTTT. Its translation is CASSSMPGQGPDTQYF.

The chain uses TRBV12-3 or TRBV12-4 and TRBJ1-5, with no clear D. Trimming shortened V by 6 bases and J by 5 bases, and 8 bases separated the two germline ends. The CDR3 runs 12 residues. The CDR3 reads CASRSVDQPQHF. The CDR3 bases are TGTGCCAGCAGATCGGTGGATCAGCCCCAGCATTTT.

This clone showed up just a few times. V is TRBV5-1 and J is TRBJ1-3; 8 nucleotides agree with TRBD1. V gave up 4 bases and J gave up 4 bases; unmatched junction bases: 7. The germline CDR1 and CDR2 sequences are SGHRS and YFSETQ. The CDR3 consists of 15 residues. This CDR3 reads CASSTQGAQGNTIYF. The CDR3 nucleotides read TGCGCCAGCAGCACCCAGGGGGCTCAAGGAAACACCATATATTTT.

This chain connects TRBV4-3 to TRBJ1-2, with TRBD1 identical over 8 bases. Looked up from germline, CDR1 is LGHNA and CDR2 is YSLEER. CDR3 length equals 16 residues. V shed 0 bases and J 5 bases; nucleotides not matched to a gene: 8. CDR3 loop: CASSQEFRTGLYGYTF. The CDR3 region has the DNA TGCGCCAGCAGCCAAGAATTCAGGACAGGGCTTTATGGCTACACCTTC.

This sequence joins TRBV19 and TRBJ2-2; D is uncertain. Trimming took off 1 base at V and 2 bases at J, with 2 bases between the two ends. Germline lookup yields CDR1 LNHDA and CDR2 SQIVND (reference sequence). This CDR3 is built from 13 residues. The DNA of the CDR3 is TGTGCCAGTAGTATAGTAAACACCGGGGAGCTGTTTTTT. This codes for CASSIVNTGELFF.